This T cell receptor beta chain was sequenced for a study of blood T cell repertoires in COVID-19. V was clipped by 1 base and J by 4 bases, with 2 bases between them. There are 12 residues in the CDR3. CDR1 LGHDT and CDR2 YNNKEL come from the germline V gene (reference sequence). Clones were sequenced by immunoSEQ multiplex PCR, and TCRdb holds only the in-frame ones, with some missing. This sample carries roughly 70,000 clones, roughly 89% of them seen once, and the ten largest clones take roughly 9.6%. The specimen was peripheral blood. V gene TRBV3-1 (or the pseudogene TRBV3-2) combines with J gene TRBJ1-3; no definite D call. This receptor was obtained from a man aged 80 or over with acute or convalescent COVID-19. CDR3 residues: CASSQVGNTIYF. DNA of the CDR3: TGTGCCAGCAGCCAAGTAGGAAACACCATATATTTT.